These 32 T cell receptor beta chains originate from one sample sequenced in a study of T cells after yellow fever vaccination. MiXCR, run by TCRdb on the 5' RACE reads, gives a single entry per CDR3 protein. The sample records about 220,000 distinct CDR3 sequences, 3.2% being singletons. The sample consisted of CD4+ T cells sorted from PBMCs, taken 10 days after the yellow fever booster vaccination. The source of these receptors is a man between 18 and 35 years old who received the YFV17D yellow fever vaccine.

Ten or more counts support this clonotype. The chain carries TRBV12-3 or TRBV12-4 and TRBJ1-5, with 8 bases lining up with TRBD1. J lost 1 base, V lost 5 bases, and 1 base had no gene match. This CDR3 has 14 residues. CDR3 region: CASSRTGSNQPQHF. CDR3 coding DNA: TGTGCCAGCAGTCGGACAGGGAGCAATCAGCCCCAGCATTTT.

The sample holds a few counts of this clonotype. The V gene is TRBV11-2, the J gene TRBJ2-3; D ambiguous. This CDR3 region has 14 residues. Germline CDR1 SGHAT, CDR2 FQNNGV. The V end lost 3 bases, the J end lost 4 bases, and 11 bases lay between the germline ends. The chain's CDR3 is CASSFTPGADTQYF. CDR3 nucleotides: TGTGCCAGCAGCTTCACCCCTGGGGCAGATACGCAGTATTTT.

The V call is TRBV4-1, the J call TRBJ1-2; 9 bases are a match to TRBD1. V shed 1 base and J 8 bases; nucleotides not matched to a gene: 11. CDR1 and CDR2 from the germline V gene are MGHRA and YSYEKL. This CDR3 is built from 16 residues. As DNA, the CDR3 is TGCGCCAGCAGCCAAGCCTCACCGGGACAGGGAAGAGGCTACACCTTC. Translation: CASSQASPGQGRGYTF.

V and J are TRBV5-1 and TRBJ2-6; TRBD1 matches at 9 bases. Germline V gene data show CDR1 as SGHRS and CDR2 as YFSETQ. Unmatched junction bases numbered 2, after V lost 5 bases and J lost 2 bases. CDR3 length: 15 residues. The DNA for the CDR3 is TGCGCCAGCAGACGGGACAGGGCTGGGGCCAACGTCCTGACTTTC. Translation: CASRRDRAGANVLTF.

This clonotype was detected many times. The DNA for the CDR3 is TGTGCCAGCAGTTTGTCCGGAGGGTCTGGAAACACCATATATTTT. Protein: CASSLSGGSGNTIYF. The gene calls are TRBV12-3 or TRBV12-4 and TRBJ1-3; D is ambiguous. Trimming pared 3 bases from V and 1 base from J, leaving 10 bases between. CDR3 length: 15 residues.

This clonotype has at least ten counts. This chain connects TRBV7-9 to TRBJ1-6; 8 nucleotides align to TRBD1. Unmatched junction bases numbered 10, after V lost 5 bases and J lost 10 bases. Germline values: CDR1 SEHNR, CDR2 FQNEAQ (reference sequence). The CDR3 contains 15 residues. The CDR3 here is CASSASQGVGSPLHF. CDR3 nucleotides: TGTGCCAGCAGCGCTTCACAGGGGGTAGGATCACCCCTCCACTTT.

This clonotype was seen ten or more times. The rearrangement joins TRBV18 to TRBJ2-7, with D tentatively TRBD1 (5 bases). V lost 3 bases to trimming and J lost 1 base, with 10 bases between them. Germline V gives CDR1 KGHSH, CDR2 LQKENI. The CDR3 consists of 14 residues. The CDR3 loop is CASSPDSLSYEQYF. CDR3 coding DNA: TGTGCCAGCTCACCTGACAGTCTTTCCTACGAGCAGTACTTC.

This clonotype was recorded many times. The CDR3 here is CASSWGRGLSTDTQYF. The CDR3 coding sequence is TGCGCCAGCAGCTGGGGGAGGGGCCTCTCCACAGATACGCAGTATTTT. The genes are TRBV5-1 and TRBJ2-3; 7 bases line up with TRBD2. The CDR3 consists of 16 residues. The trim removed 3 bases at V and 2 bases at J, leaving 9 bases unmatched. Germline CDR1 reads SGHRS; CDR2 reads YFSETQ.

This clonotype occurred many times. The chain is built from TRBV6-2 or TRBV6-3 and TRBJ1-5; D remains ambiguous. Deletions cut 2 bases from V and 3 bases from J, with 11 bases between. The CDR3 has 15 residues. Per germline, CDR1 MNHEY and CDR2 SVGEGT. CDR3 nucleotides: TGTGCCAGCAGTTACGGTCCGGGCTTCAATCAGCCCCAGCATTTT. Its translation is CASSYGPGFNQPQHF.

This clonotype was seen many times. This CDR3 reads CASSLAGDSFRGYTF. The CDR3 region has the DNA TGCGCCAGCAGCTTGGCCGGGGACAGTTTCCGTGGCTACACCTTC. The J gene is TRBJ1-2, the V gene TRBV5-1; 7 nucleotides align to TRBD1. V was pared by 0 bases and J by 7 bases, with 9 bases of the junction left unmatched. CDR3 length: 15 residues. The germline V gene encodes CDR1 SGHRS and CDR2 YFSETQ.

There are many counts of this clonotype. This rearrangement joins TRBV5-6 to TRBJ2-7; 7 positions match TRBD1. The CDR3 spans 12 residues. Trimming removed 5 bases from V and 1 base from J; junction bases left unmatched: 0. CDR1 SGHDT and CDR2 YYEEEE come from the germline V gene. The CDR3 nucleotides read TGTGCCAGCAGGGGACAGTCCTACGAGCAGTACGTC. This sequence encodes CASRGQSYEQYV.

Ten or more counts support this clonotype. Here the CDR3 reads CATSDTLRQPSTSYNEQFF. CDR3 DNA sequence: TGTGCCACCAGTGATACACTCCGGCAGCCCTCCACCTCCTACAATGAGCAGTTCTTC. The V gene is TRBV24-1, the J gene TRBJ2-1; D remains unclear. The CDR3 length is 19 residues. Trimming left V 3 bases short and J 0 bases short, with 20 bases between. The germline V gene encodes CDR1 KGHDR and CDR2 SFDVKD.

This clonotype was counted at least ten times. The V call is TRBV6-4, the J call TRBJ2-7; 9 bases are shared with TRBD1. CDR1 is MRHNA and CDR2 is SNTAGT in the germline V gene. V shed 2 bases and J 2 bases; nucleotides not matched to a gene: 7. The CDR3 contains 16 residues. The CDR3 DNA reads TGTGCCAGCAGTGACAAGGGACAGGGCCACCCCTACGAGCAGTACTTC. This codes for CASSDKGQGHPYEQYF.

This clonotype was detected ten times or more. The genes are TRBV4-2 and TRBJ2-7; maybe TRBD2 (5 bases). V lost 6 bases and J lost 2, with 11 bases in between. The CDR3 is 13 residues long. The germline gives CDR1 LGHNA, CDR2 YNFKEQ. The CDR3 sequence is CASRASGTYEQYF. The CDR3 nucleotides read TGTGCCAGCAGAGCATCCGGGACCTACGAGCAGTACTTC.

There are a few counts of this clonotype. The chain combines TRBV5-4 with TRBJ1-4; D call uncertain. The germline CDR1 and CDR2 sequences are SGHNT and YYREEE (reference sequence). V lost 4 bases and J 6 bases, leaving 16 bases between the germline ends. The CDR3 is 15 amino acids. This CDR3 is CASSRTLGKDEKLFF. The CDR3 DNA sequence: TGTGCCAGCAGCCGGACTCTAGGGAAAGATGAAAAACTGTTTTTT.

This clonotype was counted ten times or more. This chain uses TRBV20-1 with TRBJ2-7; 9 nucleotides line up with TRBD2. This CDR3 is 15 amino acids long. Per the germline V gene, CDR1 is DFQATT and CDR2 is SNEGSKA (reference sequence). V lost 0 bases to trimming and J lost 2 bases; unmatched junction nucleotides: 5. CDR3 sequence: CSARDLASGAYEQYF. The CDR3 coding sequence is TGCAGTGCTAGAGATCTGGCTAGCGGGGCCTACGAGCAGTACTTC.

This clonotype was detected only a few times. V is TRBV12-3 or TRBV12-4 and J is TRBJ1-2; a weak D match, TRBD1 (6 bases). This CDR3 contains 14 residues. The ends were cut back, 4 bases at V and 4 bases at J, with 13 bases in the middle. The CDR3 nucleotides are TGTGCCAGCAGTTCCCCCCGGGACACCTATGGCTACACCTTC. Translated: CASSSPRDTYGYTF.

At least ten counts were recorded for this clonotype. The CDR3: CSARGPETQYF. The CDR3 DNA sequence: TGCAGTGCTAGAGGTCCGGAGACCCAGTACTTC. The chain combines TRBV20-1 with TRBJ2-5; D is ambiguous. CDR3 length: 11 amino acids. V shed 1 base and J shed 5 bases, with 5 bases lying between them. Germline CDR1 is DFQATT and CDR2 is SNEGSKA (reference sequence).

In this sample, this clonotype turned up many times. J is TRBJ2-5 and V is TRBV5-1, with TRBD2 matching over 10 bases. J gave up 2 bases and V 5 bases, and 6 bases lay outside the gene matches. This CDR3 spans 15 amino acids. The germline V gene has CDR1 SGHRS and CDR2 YFSETQ. The CDR3 bases are TGCGCCAGCAGGAGCGGGGGGGCCGGTCAAGAGACCCAGTACTTC. Encoded protein: CASRSGGAGQETQYF.

The chain recombines TRBV30 with TRBJ2-1; the D gene is possibly TRBD2 (6 bases). Trimming removed 8 bases from V and 7 bases from J, with 21 bases in between. The CDR3 contains 14 residues. CDR1 is GTSNPN, CDR2 SVGIG, per germline (reference sequence). The CDR3 nucleotides are TGTGCCACCCTTGGTCGGGGGATTAGGAATGAGCAGTTCTTC. It specifies CATLGRGIRNEQFF.

Concerning this clonotype: Since the CDR3 does not end with the conserved phenylalanine or tryptophan, this likely comes from a read error. The V and J genes are TRBV18 and TRBJ1-6; possibly TRBD1 for D (6 bases). Germline V lookup: CDR1 KGHSH, CDR2 LQKENI. Trimming pared 6 bases from V and 8 bases from J, leaving 14 bases between. The CDR3 consists of 14 residues. The CDR3: CASSPRGLDSPLHI. The CDR3 DNA reads TGTGCCAGCTCTCCGCGGGGGCTGGATTCACCCCTCCACATT.

The sample holds many counts of this clonotype. The chain combines TRBV5-1 with TRBJ1-1; 7 bases agree with TRBD1. The CDR3 has 14 residues. Germline V gene lookup returns CDR1 SGHRS and CDR2 YFSETQ. Unmatched junction bases numbered 11, after V lost 4 bases and J lost 8 bases. CDR3 loop: CASSTGQEKTEAFF. The CDR3, as DNA: TGCGCCAGCAGCACCGGACAGGAGAAAACCGAAGCTTTCTTT.

This clonotype was seen only a few times. The chain joins TRBV7-2 to TRBJ1-6; TRBD1 is a possible D gene (6 bases). V gave up 2 bases and J gave up 9 bases, with 11 bases separating them. The CDR3 loop spans 14 amino acids. Germline CDR1 is SGHTA and CDR2 is FQGNSA. Here the CDR3 reads CASSLQGRSSPLHF. Written as DNA, the CDR3 is TGTGCCAGCAGCTTACAGGGGCGATCTTCACCCCTCCACTTT.

At least ten counts were recorded for this clonotype. The chain combines TRBV29-1 with TRBJ2-1; TRBD2 agrees at 9 bases. The germline CDR1 and CDR2 sequences are SQVTM and ANQGSEA. CDR3 length: 12 residues. CDR3 nucleotide sequence: TGCAGTGCGGGGGGGGTCTACAATGAGCAGTTCTTC. It is translated as CSAGGVYNEQFF.

The rearrangement uses TRBV18 and TRBJ1-4; D is ambiguous. From germline, CDR1 is KGHSH and CDR2 LQKENI. Trimming pared 1 base from V and 0 bases from J, leaving 6 bases between. CDR3 length: 15 amino acids. The CDR3 is CASSPQDSTNEKLFF. CDR3 DNA sequence: TGTGCCAGCTCACCACAGGATTCAACTAATGAAAAACTGTTTTTT. Looking up the rest from reference TRBV18 and TRBJ1-4 gives the full variable domain: NAGVMQNPRHLVRRRGQEARLRCSPMKGHSHVYWYRQLPEEGLKFMVYLQKENIIDESGMPKERFSAEFPKEGPSILRIQQVVRGDSAAYFCASSPQDSTNEKLFFGSGTQLSVL.

The V call is TRBV20-1, the J call TRBJ1-2, with TRBD1 matching over 10 bases. The junction had 5 bases not matched to a gene; V was cut back by 0 bases and J by 4 bases. Germline V lookup: CDR1 DFQATT, CDR2 SNEGSKA (reference sequence). This CDR3 has 15 residues. Written as DNA, the CDR3 is TGCAGTGCTAGAGATCCGGGACAGGGGTCCTATGGCTACACCTTC. Encoded protein: CSARDPGQGSYGYTF.

This clonotype showed up many times. J is TRBJ2-2 and V is TRBV5-5; no reliable D call. V was shortened by 4 bases and J by 3 bases, with 10 bases between the two germline ends. Germline CDR1 SGHKS, CDR2 YYEKEE (reference sequence). The CDR3 runs 14 residues. The CDR3 coding sequence is TGTGCCAGCAGCCCGCTCTTAGACACCGGGGAGCTGTTTTTT. This codes for CASSPLLDTGELFF. Full variable domain (outside the CDR3, taken from reference TRBV5-5 and TRBJ2-2): DAGVTQSPTHLIKTRGQQVTLRCSPISGHKSVSWYQQVLGQGPQFIFQYYEKEERGRGNFPDRFSARQFPNYSSELNVNALLLGDSALYLCASSPLLDTGELFFGEGSRLTVL.

The chain carries TRBV9 and TRBJ2-3; 16 bases agree with TRBD2. CDR3 length: 16 residues. Losses at the gene ends were 2 bases for V and 5 bases for J; bases not matched to a gene: 2. Germline V gives CDR1 SGDLS, CDR2 YYNGEE. CDR3 residues: CASSVGLAGGRDTQYF. In DNA form, the CDR3 reads TGTGCCAGCAGCGTGGGACTAGCGGGGGGGCGAGATACGCAGTATTTT.

This clonotype was seen many times. The chain carries TRBV15 and TRBJ2-7; 9 bases line up with TRBD1. The V gene's germline CDR1 is LNHNV and CDR2 YYDKDF (reference sequence). V shed 0 bases and J 6 bases; nucleotides not matched to a gene: 9. The CDR3 length is 16 residues. DNA of the CDR3: TGTGCCACCAGCAGAGATCACTCGGGGACAGGGCGCGAGCAGTACTTC. Protein sequence: CATSRDHSGTGREQYF.

The V and J genes are TRBV7-2 and TRBJ2-5; TRBD2 matches at 9 bases. This CDR3 is 16 amino acids long. Looked up from germline, CDR1 is SGHTA and CDR2 is FQGNSA. With 0 bases clipped from V and 1 base from J, the junction kept 3 bases outside the gene matches. The CDR3 sequence: CASSLAVAGAQETQYF. The CDR3 bases are TGTGCCAGCAGCTTAGCAGTAGCGGGGGCCCAAGAGACCCAGTACTTC.

This clonotype was seen a handful of times. V and J are TRBV7-2 and TRBJ1-5; no clear D gene. CDR1 and CDR2 from the germline V gene are SGHTA and FQGNSA. This CDR3 has 13 amino acids. V lost 1 base, J lost 7 bases, and 8 bases lay in between. The CDR3 protein is CASSLGSRQPQHF. DNA of the CDR3: TGTGCCAGCAGCTTAGGATCGAGACAGCCCCAGCATTTT.

This clonotype was seen a few times. This chain joins TRBV18 and TRBJ1-2; D unclear. This CDR3 contains 15 residues. The germline CDR1 and CDR2 sequences are KGHSH and LQKENI. V was shortened by 6 bases and J by 8 bases, with 22 bases between the two germline ends. In nucleotides, the CDR3 is TGTGCCAGCTCCCCGAGGGAGGGTATCGTTTTCGGCTACACCTTC. Protein sequence: CASSPREGIVFGYTF.